The 3 T cell receptor beta chains below all came from one sample that was sequenced in a study of regulatory T cells in long-lasting Graves disease (dated by TCRdb to about 2021). Receptors were amplified or captured by multiplex PCR. Sequenced using an Illumina HiSeq 4000. CDR3 regions were amplified by Arm-PCR with iRepertoire HTBI primers to construct TCR beta libraries. TCRdb trimmed public reads at Q25 via fastp, called clones via MiXCR and kept in-frame beta chains. Identical CDR3 protein sequences are pooled into one entry, listed with their most common genes and DNA. Present in this sample are a few hundred thousand distinct CDR3 sequences, around 20% of which were seen just once. The biggest ten clones account for around 14% of the sample. What the time point label conveys for this sample: newly diagnosed GD, antithyroid drugs for less than 3 months. For both TCR sequencing and RNA sequencing, RNA was extracted from PBMCs using TRIzol.

Here the sequenced sample was peripheral blood mononuclear cells (PBMCs), taken at new diagnosis, from a patient treated with antithyroid drugs. Every receptor here comes from a female donor with Graves disease.

This clonotype came up a few times. The chain combines TRBV4-1 with TRBJ1-1; tentative D call: TRBD1 (5 bases). Germline loops: CDR1 MGHRA, CDR2 YSYEKL. Deletions cut 0 bases from V and 6 bases from J, with 14 bases between. CDR3 length: 15 residues. The CDR3 loop reads CASSQDSGTVSEAFF. CDR3 nucleotide sequence: TGCGCCAGCAGCCAAGATTCAGGGACGGTGTCTGAAGCTTTCTTT.

This clonotype was recorded at least ten times. The CDR3 bases are TGTGCCAGCAGCTCCGCGGGGGCTGAGACCCAGTACTTC. This codes for CASSSAGAETQYF. V gene TRBV7-9 combines with J gene TRBJ2-5; D may be TRBD2 (7 bases). The germline V gene has CDR1 SEHNR and CDR2 FQNEAQ (reference sequence). The CDR3 is made up of 13 amino acids. V lost 4 bases, J lost 5 bases, and 11 bases lay in between.

The genes are TRBV6-9 and TRBJ2-7, with D hard to call. Germline V lookup: CDR1 MNHGY, CDR2 SVAAGI. The CDR3 loop spans 15 amino acids. The V gene lost 4 bases and the J gene lost 1 base, with 14 bases spanning the gap. The chain's CDR3 is CASSSVLMASYEQYF. DNA for the CDR3: TGTGCCAGCAGTTCAGTTCTGATGGCTTCCTACGAGCAGTACTTC.